This T cell receptor beta chain was retrieved from a study of blood T cell repertoires in COVID-19. Whole-study context: The samples span acute and convalescent COVID-19 from the United States, Italy and Spain. Sources were T cells, B-cell-depleted T cells, or PBMCs; the material itself was cDNA or gDNA.

Trimming pared 7 bases from V and 10 bases from J, leaving 17 bases between. CDR1 is MNHEY and CDR2 is SMNVEV in the germline V gene (reference sequence). The CDR3 is 14 residues long. The authors' processing: Quantification of nucleated cells was approximated via reference gene primer amplification. This table comes from immunoSEQ multiplex PCR, and its TCRdb copy is limited to in-frame clones, with some not included. The V and J calls and clone size were taken over from that table, and D and trimming were inferred from the DNA. The repertoire has about 55,000 clones, approximately 80% of them found once; the top ten carry roughly 6.4%.

The origin of this receptor is a human donor in a cohort sampled during active or convalescent COVID-19. Sequenced: peripheral blood. The rearrangement links TRBV27 to TRBJ1-6; D possibly corresponds to TRBD1 (5 bases). Written as DNA, the CDR3 is TGTGCCAGCACCGTGGGGGGAATAGGATCACCCCTCCACTTT. Protein sequence: CASTVGGIGSPLHF.